This entry describes one T cell receptor beta chain. Antigen: not known. Looked up from germline, CDR1 is LNHNV and CDR2 is YYDKDF (reference sequence). The CDR3 contains 13 residues. Trimming left V 6 bases short and J 2 bases short, with 7 bases between. This specimen comes from a study of OX40 agonist ivuxolimab in advanced cancers. Overall study: The dose-escalation cohort was around 83% male, with a mean age of about 58 years, ranging about 23 to 80.

Overall study findings and caveats: Expanded clones tended on average to be more numerous among CD8+ T cells than CD4+.

The table came from immunoSEQ multiplex PCR; TCRdb's copy has only in-frame clones and leaves some out. Of tens of thousands of clones in the sample, 85% to 90% were seen once. This clonotype originated in an adult with an advanced solid tumor such as melanoma, head and neck, liver or kidney cancer. This specimen was CD4+ or CD8+ T cells sorted from blood, taken in a trial of the OX40 agonist ivuxolimab. The rearrangement joins TRBV15 to TRBJ2-2, with D uncertain. CDR3 protein: CATRGPNTGELFF. The CDR3 DNA follows: TGTGCCACCAGAGGGCCTAACACCGGGGAGCTGTTTTTT. Drawing the rest from reference TRBV15 and TRBJ2-2, the complete variable domain is DAMVIQNPRYQVTQFGKPVTLSCSQTLNHNVMYWYQQKSSQAPKLLFHYYDKDFNNEADTPDNFQSRRPNTSFCFLDIRSPGLGDTAMYLCATRGPNTGELFFGEGSRLTVL.